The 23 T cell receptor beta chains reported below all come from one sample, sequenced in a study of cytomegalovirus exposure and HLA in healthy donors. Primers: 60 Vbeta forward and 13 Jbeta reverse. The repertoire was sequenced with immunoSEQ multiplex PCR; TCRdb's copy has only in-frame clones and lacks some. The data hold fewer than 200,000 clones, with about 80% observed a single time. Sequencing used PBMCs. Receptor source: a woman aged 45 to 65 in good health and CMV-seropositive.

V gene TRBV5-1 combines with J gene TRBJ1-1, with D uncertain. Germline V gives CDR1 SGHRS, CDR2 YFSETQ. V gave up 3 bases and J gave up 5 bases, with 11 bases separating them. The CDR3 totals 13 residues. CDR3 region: CASSSGALTEAFF. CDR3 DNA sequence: TGCGCCAGCAGCTCAGGCGCCTTGACTGAAGCTTTCTTT.

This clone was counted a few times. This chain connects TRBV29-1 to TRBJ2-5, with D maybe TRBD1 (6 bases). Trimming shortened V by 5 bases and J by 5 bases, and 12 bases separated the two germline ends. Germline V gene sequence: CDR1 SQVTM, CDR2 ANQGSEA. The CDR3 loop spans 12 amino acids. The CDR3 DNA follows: TGCAGCGTTTTAAGGGGGATGGAGACCCAGTACTTC. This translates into CSVLRGMETQYF.

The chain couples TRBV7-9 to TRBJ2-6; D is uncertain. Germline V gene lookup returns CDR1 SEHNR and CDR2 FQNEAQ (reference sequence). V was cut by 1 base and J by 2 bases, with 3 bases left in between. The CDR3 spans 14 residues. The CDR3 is CASSLDTGANVLTF. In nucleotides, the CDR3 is TGTGCCAGCAGCTTAGACACTGGGGCCAACGTCCTGACTTTC.

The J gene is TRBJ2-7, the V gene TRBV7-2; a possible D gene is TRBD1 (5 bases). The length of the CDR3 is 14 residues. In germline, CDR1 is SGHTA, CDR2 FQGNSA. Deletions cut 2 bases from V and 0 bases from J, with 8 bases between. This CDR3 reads CASSLFQGSYEQYF. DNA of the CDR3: TGTGCCAGCAGCTTATTTCAGGGCTCCTACGAGCAGTACTTC.

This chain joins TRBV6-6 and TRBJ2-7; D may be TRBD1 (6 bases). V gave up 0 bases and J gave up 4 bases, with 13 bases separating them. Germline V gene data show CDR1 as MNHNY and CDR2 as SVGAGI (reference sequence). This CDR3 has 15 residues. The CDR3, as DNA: TGTGCCAGCAGTTACTCAGCAGGGGCGAAATACGAGCAGTACTTC. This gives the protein CASSYSAGAKYEQYF.

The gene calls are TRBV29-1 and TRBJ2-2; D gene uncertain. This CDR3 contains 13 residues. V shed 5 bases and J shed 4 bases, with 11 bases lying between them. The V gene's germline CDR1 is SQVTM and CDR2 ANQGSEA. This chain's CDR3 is CSVRLVGTGELFF. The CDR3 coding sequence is TGCAGCGTTAGGCTAGTTGGCACCGGGGAGCTGTTTTTT.

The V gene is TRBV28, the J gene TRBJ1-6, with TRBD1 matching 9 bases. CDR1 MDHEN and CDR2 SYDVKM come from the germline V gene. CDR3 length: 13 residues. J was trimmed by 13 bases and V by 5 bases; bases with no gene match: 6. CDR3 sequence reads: CASSKRDRDPLHF. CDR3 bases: TGTGCCAGCAGTAAAAGGGACAGGGATCCCCTCCACTTT.

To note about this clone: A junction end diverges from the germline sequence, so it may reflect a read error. In DNA form, the CDR3 reads TGCGCCAGCAGCGCGGGGACTAGCGGAGATGCGCAGTATTTT. Translated, it gives CASSAGTSGDAQYF. The chain employs TRBV5-1 and TRBJ2-3; 11 bases fit TRBD2. Germline assignment: CDR1 SGHRS and CDR2 YFSETQ. The CDR3 runs 14 residues. The whole variable domain, filled in from reference TRBV5-1 and TRBJ2-3, reads KAGVTQTPRYLIKTRGQQVTLSCSPISGHRSVSWYQQTPGQGLQFLFEYFSETQRNKGNFPGRFSGRQFSNSRSEMNVSTLELGDSALYLCASSAGTSGDAQYFGPGTRLTVL.

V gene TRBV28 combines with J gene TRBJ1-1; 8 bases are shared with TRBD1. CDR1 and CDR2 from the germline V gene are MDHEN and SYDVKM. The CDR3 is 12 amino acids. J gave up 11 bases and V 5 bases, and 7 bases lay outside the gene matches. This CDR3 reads CASSPPGGWAFF. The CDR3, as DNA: TGTGCCAGCAGTCCCCCAGGGGGCTGGGCTTTCTTT.

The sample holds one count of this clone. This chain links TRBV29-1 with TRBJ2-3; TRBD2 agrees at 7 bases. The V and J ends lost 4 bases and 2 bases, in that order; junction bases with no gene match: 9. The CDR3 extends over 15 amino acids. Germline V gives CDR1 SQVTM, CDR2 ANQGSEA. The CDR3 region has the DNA TGCAGCGTTGTTCCCACGGGAGGACCCACAGATACGCAGTATTTT. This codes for CSVVPTGGPTDTQYF.

CDR3 in DNA: TGTGCCAGCAGTTCAGGGTGGCCCCAGCATTTT. Translated, it gives CASSSGWPQHF. The chain recombines TRBV6-5 with TRBJ1-5; weak D call: TRBD1 (5 bases). V lost 4 bases and J 9 bases, leaving 7 bases between the germline ends. The CDR3 is made up of 11 amino acids. CDR1 and CDR2 from the germline V gene are MNHEY and SVGAGI.

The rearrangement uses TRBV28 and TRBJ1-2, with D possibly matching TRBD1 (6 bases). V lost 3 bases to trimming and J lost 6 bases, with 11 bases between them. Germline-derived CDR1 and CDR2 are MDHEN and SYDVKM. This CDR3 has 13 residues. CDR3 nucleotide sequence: TGTGCCAGCAGTTTTGCACAGGGAGATGGCTACACCTTC. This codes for CASSFAQGDGYTF.

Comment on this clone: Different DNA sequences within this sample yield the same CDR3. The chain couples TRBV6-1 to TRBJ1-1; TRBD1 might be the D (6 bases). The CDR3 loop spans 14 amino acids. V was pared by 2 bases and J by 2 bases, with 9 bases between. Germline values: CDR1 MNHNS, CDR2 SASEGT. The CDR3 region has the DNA TGTGCCAGCAGTGAACAAGGGGGAAACACTGAAGCTTTCTTT. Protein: CASSEQGGNTEAFF.

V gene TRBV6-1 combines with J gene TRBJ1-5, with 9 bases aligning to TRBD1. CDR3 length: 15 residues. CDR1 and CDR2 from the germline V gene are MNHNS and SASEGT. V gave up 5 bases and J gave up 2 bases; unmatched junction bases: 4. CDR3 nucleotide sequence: TGTGCCAGCAGTCCTGGGGACAGGGGCAATCAGCCCCAGCATTTT. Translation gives CASSPGDRGNQPQHF.

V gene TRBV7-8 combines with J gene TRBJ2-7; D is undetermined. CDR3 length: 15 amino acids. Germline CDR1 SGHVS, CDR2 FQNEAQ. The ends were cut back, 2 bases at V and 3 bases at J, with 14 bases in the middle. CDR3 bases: TGTGCCAGCAGCTTATTAGTTAGTACCCACTACGAGCAGTACTTC. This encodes CASSLLVSTHYEQYF.

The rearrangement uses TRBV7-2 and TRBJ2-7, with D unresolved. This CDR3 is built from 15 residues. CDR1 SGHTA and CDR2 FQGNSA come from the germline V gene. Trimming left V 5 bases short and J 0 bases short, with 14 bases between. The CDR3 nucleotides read TGTGCCAGCAGCCAAATGGGTCCTAGCTCCTACGAGCAGTACTTC. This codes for CASSQMGPSSYEQYF.

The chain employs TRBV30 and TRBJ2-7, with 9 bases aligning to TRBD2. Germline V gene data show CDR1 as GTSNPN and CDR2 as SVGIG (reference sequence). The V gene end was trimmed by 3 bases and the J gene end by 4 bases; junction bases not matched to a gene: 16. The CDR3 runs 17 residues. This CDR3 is CAWRFGAGGNFEYEQYF. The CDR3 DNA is TGTGCCTGGAGGTTTGGAGCGGGAGGAAATTTTGAATACGAGCAGTACTTC.

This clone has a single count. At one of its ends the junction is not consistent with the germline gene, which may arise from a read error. CDR3 protein: CASSRMITGVKVF. CDR3 in DNA: TGTGCCAGCAGCCGAATGATCACCGGGGTTAAGGTCTTC. This rearrangement joins TRBV7-6 to TRBJ2-1; tentatively, D is TRBD2 (5 bases). CDR1 is SGHVS and CDR2 is FNYEAQ in the germline V gene. The CDR3 loop spans 13 amino acids.

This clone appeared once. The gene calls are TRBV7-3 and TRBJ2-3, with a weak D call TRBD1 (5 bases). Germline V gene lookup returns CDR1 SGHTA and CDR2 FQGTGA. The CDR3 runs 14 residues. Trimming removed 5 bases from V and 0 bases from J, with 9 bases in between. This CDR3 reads CASSTGQSTDTQYF. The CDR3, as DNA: TGTGCCAGCAGCACCGGACAAAGCACAGATACGCAGTATTTT.

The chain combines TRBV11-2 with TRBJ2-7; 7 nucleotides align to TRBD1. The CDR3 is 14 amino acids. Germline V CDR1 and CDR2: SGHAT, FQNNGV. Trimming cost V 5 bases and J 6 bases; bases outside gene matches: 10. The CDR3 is CASSVGQRAREQYF. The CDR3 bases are TGTGCCAGCAGCGTGGGACAGCGCGCTCGCGAGCAGTACTTC.

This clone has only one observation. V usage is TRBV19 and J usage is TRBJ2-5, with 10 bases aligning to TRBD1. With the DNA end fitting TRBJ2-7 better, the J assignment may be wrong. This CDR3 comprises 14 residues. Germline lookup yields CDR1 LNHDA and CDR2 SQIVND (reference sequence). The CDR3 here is CASSMGQGNYEQYF. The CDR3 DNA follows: TGTGCCAGTAGTATGGGACAGGGGAACTACGAGCAGTACTTC.

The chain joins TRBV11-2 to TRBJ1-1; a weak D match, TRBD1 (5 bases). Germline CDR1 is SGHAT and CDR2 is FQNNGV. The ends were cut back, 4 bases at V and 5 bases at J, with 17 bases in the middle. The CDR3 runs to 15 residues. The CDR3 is CASSSYPPGLTEAFF. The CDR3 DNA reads TGTGCCAGCAGCTCGTACCCCCCAGGGTTAACTGAAGCTTTCTTT.

CDR3: CASRRWGEPEAFF. CDR3 DNA sequence: TGCGCCAGTAGACGGTGGGGGGAGCCTGAAGCTTTCTTT. The rearrangement joins TRBV23-1 to TRBJ1-1; the D gene is possibly TRBD1 (5 bases). TRBV23-1 is treated as an ORF (open reading frame) with a function not yet certain. Trimming pared 9 bases from V and 6 bases from J, leaving 17 bases between. This CDR3 contains 13 residues.